This TCR beta chain was recovered during a study of T cells after yellow fever vaccination. TCRdb redid the calling of the 5' RACE reads with MiXCR, one entry per CDR3 protein. The sample lists around 110,000 distinct CDR3 sequences, 7.5% to 9.5% occurring once. J lost 2 bases, V lost 2 bases, and 1 base had no gene match. CDR1 is MNHEY and CDR2 is SMNVEV in the germline V gene (reference sequence). The CDR3 extends over 15 amino acids. This clonotype showed up many times. This sample comprised CD8+ T cells sorted from PBMCs, obtained 45 days after the yellow fever booster vaccination. This TCR came from a man in his thirties or forties who received the YFV17D yellow fever vaccine. The chain uses TRBV27 and TRBJ2-1, with 9 bases matching TRBD2. The CDR3 coding sequence is TGTGCCAGCAGTTTAGGGACTAGCCCCTACAATGAGCAGTTCTTC. Its protein product is CASSLGTSPYNEQFF.